Below are 8 T cell receptor beta chains sequenced from a single sample in a study of blood T cell repertoires in COVID-19. This table comes from immunoSEQ multiplex PCR, and its TCRdb copy is limited to in-frame clones, with some not included. Found here are some 100,000 clones, 92% of them singletons; the top ten hold 5% to 7%. The sequencing sample was made of peripheral blood. The origin of the receptors is a man between 65 and 79 years old with acute or convalescent COVID-19.

The chain links TRBV14 to TRBJ1-3, with D unclear. V was trimmed by 1 base and J by 3 bases, leaving 7 bases between them. Germline CDR1 and CDR2: SGHDN and FVKESK. The CDR3 has 14 amino acids. CDR3 sequence reads: CASSQGRGGNTIYF. CDR3 in DNA: TGTGCCAGCAGCCAAGGTCGGGGTGGAAACACCATATATTTT.

Only one count was recorded for this clone. The rearrangement links TRBV5-4 to TRBJ2-2; 8 positions match TRBD2. The CDR3 is 16 amino acids. Germline CDR1 is SGHNT and CDR2 is YYREEE (reference sequence). Trimming cost V 2 bases and J 1 base; bases outside gene matches: 4. The CDR3 nucleotides are TGTGCCAGCAGCTTTGCCGGGACTAGGAACACCGGGGAGCTGTTTTTT. Protein product: CASSFAGTRNTGELFF.

The chain combines TRBV2 with TRBJ2-5, with 7 bases matching TRBD1. The CDR3 totals 15 residues. Germline V gene sequence: CDR1 SNHLY, CDR2 FYNNEI. V shed 8 bases, J shed 5 bases, and the junction held 14 bases outside the gene matches. The CDR3 protein is CASLAKETGSETQYF. CDR3 DNA: TGTGCCAGCCTCGCCAAAGAGACAGGGTCGGAGACCCAGTACTTC.

The chain combines TRBV4-1 with TRBJ2-1, with TRBD2 identical over 13 bases. Trimming removed 1 base from V and 7 bases from J; junction bases left unmatched: 7. The CDR3 is made up of 17 amino acids. The germline CDR1 and CDR2 sequences are MGHRA and YSYEKL. CDR3 in amino acids: CASSQGLAGGFLNEQFF. CDR3 bases: TGCGCCAGCAGCCAAGGACTAGCGGGGGGTTTTTTAAATGAGCAGTTCTTC.

The chain joins TRBV5-1 to TRBJ2-4; TRBD2 is a possible D gene (6 bases). The CDR3 is 13 residues long. Deletions cut 0 bases from V and 8 bases from J, with 9 bases between. Per the germline V gene, CDR1 is SGHRS and CDR2 is YFSETQ. CDR3 sequence reads: CASSLEGGDIQYF. CDR3 DNA: TGCGCCAGCAGCTTGGAGGGAGGAGACATTCAGTACTTC.

The chain carries TRBV7-6 and TRBJ2-7; D is uncertain. This CDR3 has 13 residues. V lost 5 bases, J lost 2 bases, and 10 bases lay in between. Germline V CDR1 and CDR2: SGHVS, FNYEAQ. CDR3 DNA sequence: TGTGCCAGCAGCCTATCTGTGGCCTACGAGCAGTACTTC. Protein: CASSLSVAYEQYF.

V and J are TRBV9 and TRBJ1-2, with D possibly matching TRBD1 (5 bases). Trimming removed 0 bases from V and 3 bases from J, with 12 bases in between. This CDR3 comprises 15 residues. Germline V gene lookup returns CDR1 SGDLS and CDR2 YYNGEE. The CDR3 sequence is CASSVGGALYYGYTF. CDR3 nucleotides: TGTGCCAGCAGCGTAGGTGGGGCCCTCTACTATGGCTACACCTTC.

The chain employs TRBV7-2 and TRBJ1-1; a possible D gene is TRBD1 (5 bases). V dropped 5 bases and J dropped 1 base, with 8 bases sitting between them. CDR3 length equals 13 residues. Germline CDR1 and CDR2: SGHTA and FQGNSA. The DNA of the CDR3 is TGTGCCAGCAGCGGGGCAAGGAACACTGAAGCTTTCTTT. Its protein product is CASSGARNTEAFF. Using reference TRBV7-2 and TRBJ1-1 for the parts outside the CDR3, the full variable domain is GAGVSQSPSNKVTEKGKDVELRCDPISGHTALYWYRQSLGQGLEFLIYFQGNSAPDKSGLPSDRFSAERTGGSVSTLTIQRTQQEDSAVYLCASSGARNTEAFFGQGTRLTVV.